The clone carrying this T cell receptor beta chain was counted between two and nine times. Antigen: not known. The data originate from a study of siplizumab effects on memory and regulatory T cells. Study-wide background: Run as pairs, the mixed lymphocyte reactions received siplizumab at roughly 1 ug/mL or no drug.

The mixed lymphocyte reaction cells were grown together in coculture at 37°C for less than seven days. The authors labelled responder PBMCs with CFSE and stimulator PBMCs with Violet Dye, and mixed them 1:1. CDR3 size: 16 residues. Germline CDR1 reads SEHNR; CDR2 reads FQNEAQ (reference sequence). Trimming cost V 0 bases and J 2 bases; bases outside gene matches: 0. The study's findings and limits: Phenotypic classification as naive or memory proved unattainable for roughly 75-96% of proliferating CD4+ or CD8+ clones.

Data came from immunoSEQ multiplex PCR; TCRdb stores just in-frame clones and leaves some out. The sample lists almost 15,000 clones; roughly 40% were seen once. V usage is TRBV7-9 and J usage is TRBJ2-3; 12 bases map to TRBD1. Sequenced input: CFSE-low (dividing) CD4+ T cells sorted from an allogeneic mixed lymphocyte reaction. The origin of this receptor is a human donor in good health; the cells came from an allogeneic mixed lymphocyte reaction. Some clones in this sample may be carry-over from other donors' samples. The CDR3 DNA reads TGTGCCAGCAGCTTAGCGGGACAGGGGGCCACAGATACGCAGTATTTT. Amino acid sequence: CASSLAGQGATDTQYF.